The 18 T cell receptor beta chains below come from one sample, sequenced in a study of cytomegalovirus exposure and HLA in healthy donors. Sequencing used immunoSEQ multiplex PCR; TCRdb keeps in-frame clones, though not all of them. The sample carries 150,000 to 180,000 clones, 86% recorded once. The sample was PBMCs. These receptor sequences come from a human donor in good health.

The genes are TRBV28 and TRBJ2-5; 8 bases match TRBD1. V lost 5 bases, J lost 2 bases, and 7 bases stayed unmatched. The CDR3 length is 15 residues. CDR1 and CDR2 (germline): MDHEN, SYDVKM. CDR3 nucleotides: TGTGCCAGCAGTGCCCCTGGGACAGGACAAGAGACCCAGTACTTC. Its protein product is CASSAPGTGQETQYF.

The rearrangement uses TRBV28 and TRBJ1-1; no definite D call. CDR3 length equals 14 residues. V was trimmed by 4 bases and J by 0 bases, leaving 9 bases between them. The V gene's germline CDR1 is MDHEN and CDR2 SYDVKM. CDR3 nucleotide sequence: TGTGCCAGCAGTTCGGTGGTCCTGAACACTGAAGCTTTCTTT. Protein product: CASSSVVLNTEAFF.

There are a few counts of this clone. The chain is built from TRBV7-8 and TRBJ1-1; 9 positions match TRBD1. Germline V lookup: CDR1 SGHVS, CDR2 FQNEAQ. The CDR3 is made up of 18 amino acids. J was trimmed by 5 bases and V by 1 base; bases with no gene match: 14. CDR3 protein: CASSLVRTGEWLKTEAFF. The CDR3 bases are TGTGCCAGCAGCTTAGTGCGGACAGGGGAATGGCTAAAAACTGAAGCTTTCTTT.

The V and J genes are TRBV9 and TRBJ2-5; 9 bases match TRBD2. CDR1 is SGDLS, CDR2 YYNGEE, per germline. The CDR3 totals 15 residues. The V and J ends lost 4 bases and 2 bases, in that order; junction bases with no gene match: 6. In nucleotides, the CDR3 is TGTGCCAGCAGCATGACTAGCGGAAAGCAAGAGACCCAGTACTTC. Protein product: CASSMTSGKQETQYF.

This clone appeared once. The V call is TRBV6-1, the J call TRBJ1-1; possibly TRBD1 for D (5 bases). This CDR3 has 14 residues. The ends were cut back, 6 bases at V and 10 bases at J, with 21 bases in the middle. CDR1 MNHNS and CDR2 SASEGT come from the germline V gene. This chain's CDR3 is CASRGDSETLGAFF. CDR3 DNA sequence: TGTGCCAGCAGGGGCGACAGTGAGACCCTGGGAGCTTTCTTT.

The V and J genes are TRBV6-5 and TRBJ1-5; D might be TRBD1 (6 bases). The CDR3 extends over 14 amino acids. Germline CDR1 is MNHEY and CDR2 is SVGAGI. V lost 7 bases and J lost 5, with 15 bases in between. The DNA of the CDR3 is TGTGCCAGCAAATCAGGGGCCCCCTATCAGCCCCAGCATTTT. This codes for CASKSGAPYQPQHF.

The CDR3 is CASSLERGINEQFF. The CDR3 coding sequence is TGCGCCAGCAGCTTGGAAAGGGGTATCAATGAGCAGTTCTTC. The chain has TRBV5-1 and TRBJ2-1, with TRBD1 as a possible D gene (5 bases). The CDR3 is 14 amino acids. Germline V gives CDR1 SGHRS, CDR2 YFSETQ. With 0 bases removed from V and 6 bases from J, the gap between germline ends came to 10 bases. Based on the CDR3 plus reference TRBV5-1 and TRBJ2-1, the full variable domain is KAGVTQTPRYLIKTRGQQVTLSCSPISGHRSVSWYQQTPGQGLQFLFEYFSETQRNKGNFPGRFSGRQFSNSRSEMNVSTLELGDSALYLCASSLERGINEQFFGPGTRLTVL.

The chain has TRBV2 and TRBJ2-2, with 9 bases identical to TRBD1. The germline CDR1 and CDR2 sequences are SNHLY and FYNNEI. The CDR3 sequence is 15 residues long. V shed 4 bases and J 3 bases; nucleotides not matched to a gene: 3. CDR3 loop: CASSVRTGDTGELFF. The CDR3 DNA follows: TGTGCCAGCAGTGTGCGGACAGGGGACACCGGGGAGCTGTTTTTT.

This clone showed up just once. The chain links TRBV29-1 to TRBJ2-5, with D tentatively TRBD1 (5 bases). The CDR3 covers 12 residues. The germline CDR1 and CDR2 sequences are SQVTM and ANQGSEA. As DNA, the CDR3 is TGCAGTGGGATGGGGCACGGGGAGACCCAGTACTTC. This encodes CSGMGHGETQYF.

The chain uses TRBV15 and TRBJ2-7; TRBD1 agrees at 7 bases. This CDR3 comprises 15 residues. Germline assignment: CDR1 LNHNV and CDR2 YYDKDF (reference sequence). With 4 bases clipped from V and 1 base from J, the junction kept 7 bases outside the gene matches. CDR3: CATSTFKGASYEQYF. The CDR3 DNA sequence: TGTGCCACCAGCACCTTCAAGGGGGCGTCCTACGAGCAGTACTTC.

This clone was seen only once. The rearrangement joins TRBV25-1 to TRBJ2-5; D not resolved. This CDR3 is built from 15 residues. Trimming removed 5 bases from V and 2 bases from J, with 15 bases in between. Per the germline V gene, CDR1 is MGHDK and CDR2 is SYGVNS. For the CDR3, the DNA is TGTGCCAGCAGTCCACATGAGTTGCGGCAAGAGACCCAGTACTTC. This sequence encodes CASSPHELRQETQYF.

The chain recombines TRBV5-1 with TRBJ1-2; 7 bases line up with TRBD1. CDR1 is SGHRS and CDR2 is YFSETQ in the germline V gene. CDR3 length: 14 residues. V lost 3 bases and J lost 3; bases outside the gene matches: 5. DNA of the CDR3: TGCGCCAGCAGCTCAACCGGGACAGACTATGGCTACACCTTC. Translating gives CASSSTGTDYGYTF.

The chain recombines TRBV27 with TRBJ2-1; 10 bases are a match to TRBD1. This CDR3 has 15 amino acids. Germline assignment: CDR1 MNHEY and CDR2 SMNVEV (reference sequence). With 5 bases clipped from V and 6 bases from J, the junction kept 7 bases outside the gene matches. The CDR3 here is CASSLRDRGTNEQFF. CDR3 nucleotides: TGTGCCAGCAGTCTCCGGGACAGGGGAACCAATGAGCAGTTCTTC.

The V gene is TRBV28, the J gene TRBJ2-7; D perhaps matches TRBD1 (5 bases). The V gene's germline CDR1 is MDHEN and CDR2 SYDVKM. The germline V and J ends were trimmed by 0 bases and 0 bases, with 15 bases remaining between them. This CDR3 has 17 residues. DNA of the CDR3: TGTGCCAGCAGTTTATGGGACACAGGACCAGACTCCTACGAGCAGTACTTC. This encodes CASSLWDTGPDSYEQYF.

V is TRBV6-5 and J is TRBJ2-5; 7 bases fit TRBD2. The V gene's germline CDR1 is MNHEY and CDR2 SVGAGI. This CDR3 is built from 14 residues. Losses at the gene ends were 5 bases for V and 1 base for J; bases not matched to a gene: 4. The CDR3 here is CASSRTRGQETQYF. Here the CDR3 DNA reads TGTGCCAGCAGTCGGACTAGAGGCCAAGAGACCCAGTACTTC.

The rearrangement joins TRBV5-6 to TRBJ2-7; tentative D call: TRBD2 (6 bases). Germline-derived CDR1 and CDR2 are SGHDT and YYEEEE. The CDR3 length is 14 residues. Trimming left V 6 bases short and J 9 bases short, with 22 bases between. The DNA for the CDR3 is TGTGCCAGCAATCGTGGTGCACCTTTTAGCGGGCAGTACTTC. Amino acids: CASNRGAPFSGQYF.

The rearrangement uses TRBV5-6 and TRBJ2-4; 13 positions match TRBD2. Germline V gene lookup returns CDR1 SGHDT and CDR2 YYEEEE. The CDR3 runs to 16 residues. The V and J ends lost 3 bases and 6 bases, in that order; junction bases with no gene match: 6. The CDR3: CASSSWTSGGRNIQYF. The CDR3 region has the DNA TGTGCCAGCAGCTCATGGACTAGCGGGGGTAGAAACATTCAGTACTTC.

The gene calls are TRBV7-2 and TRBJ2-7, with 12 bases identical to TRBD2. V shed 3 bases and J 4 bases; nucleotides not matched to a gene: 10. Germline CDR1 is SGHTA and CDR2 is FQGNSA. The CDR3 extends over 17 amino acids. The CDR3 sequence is CASSFLAGGLSGYEQYF. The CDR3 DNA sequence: TGTGCCAGCAGCTTTCTAGCGGGGGGGCTATCAGGGTACGAGCAGTACTTC.